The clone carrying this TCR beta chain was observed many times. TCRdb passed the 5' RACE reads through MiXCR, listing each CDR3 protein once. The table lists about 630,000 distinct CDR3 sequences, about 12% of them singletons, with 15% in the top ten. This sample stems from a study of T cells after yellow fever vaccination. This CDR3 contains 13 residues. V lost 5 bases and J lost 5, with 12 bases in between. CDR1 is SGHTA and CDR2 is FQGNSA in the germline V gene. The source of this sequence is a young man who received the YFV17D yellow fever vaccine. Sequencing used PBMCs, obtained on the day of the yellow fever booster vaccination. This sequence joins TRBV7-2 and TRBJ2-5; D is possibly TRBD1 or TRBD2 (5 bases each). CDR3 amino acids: CASSPLWGETQYF. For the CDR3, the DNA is TGTGCCAGCAGCCCTCTCTGGGGGGAGACCCAGTACTTC.